These T cell receptor beta chains were read from a single sample in a study of identifying expanded T cells in peripheral blood. Some clones are missing from TCRdb's copy, which holds only in-frame ones; the method was immunoSEQ multiplex PCR. The sample carries over 85,000 clones, about 91% recorded once. Sequencing was done on a sample of blood. These receptors all stem from a person between 18 and 75 years old in good health. The CDR3 runs from the conserved cysteine through the conserved F or W. A D gene is named only where the DNA matches it firmly.

V gene,D gene,J gene,CDR3 protein
TRBV7-3,TRBD2,TRBJ2-3,CASSLLAGGTDTQYF
TRBV19,TRBD1,TRBJ1-2,CASSPSSWTGGYGYTF
TRBV27,.,TRBJ2-7,CASSGGGSGTYEQYF
TRBV5-1,.,TRBJ2-7,CASSLVSGFNLYEQYF
TRBV27,.,TRBJ1-5,CASSLSGEGQPQHF
TRBV28,TRBD1,TRBJ1-5,CASQGGGLQPQHF
TRBV9,.,TRBJ2-1,CASSVGSYNEQFF
TRBV28,.,TRBJ1-1,CASRPPQGKMNTEAFF
TRBV5-1,TRBD2,TRBJ2-7,CASSGKGTSAIYEQYF
TRBV19,.,TRBJ1-4,CASSWNSGKTNEKLFF
TRBV19,.,TRBJ2-5,CASAPGLQETQYF
TRBV9,TRBD1,TRBJ1-2,CASSEQGWYGYTF
TRBV5-1,.,TRBJ2-5,CASSSTGSGETQYF
TRBV29-1,.,TRBJ2-5,CSVEGGRSQETQYF
TRBV18,TRBD1,TRBJ2-6,CASSQTLPGGARSGANVLTF
TRBV7-2,TRBD2,TRBJ2-3,CASSLISGGSYTDTQYF
TRBV7-9,.,TRBJ2-5,CASSPHGETQYF
TRBV9,TRBD1,TRBJ1-3,CASSVSGTGRNTIYF
TRBV19,.,TRBJ1-1,CASSIWQPGNTEAFF
TRBV7-6,TRBD1,TRBJ1-1,CASSLARGDTEAFF
TRBV19,TRBD1,TRBJ1-1,CASSKQGAWTEAFF
TRBV10-3,TRBD1,TRBJ2-2,CAISTGGPNTGELFF
TRBV27,TRBD2,TRBJ2-1,CASSPRTSGYNEQFF
TRBV27,.,TRBJ2-7,CASGGRPSYEQYF
TRBV11-2,TRBD1,TRBJ2-5,CASSGTGGAGETQYF
TRBV5-1,TRBD2,TRBJ2-3,CASSLLAGDPSDTQYF
TRBV11-3,.,TRBJ2-7,CASSQGQRGEQYF
TRBV4-3,.,TRBJ2-3,CASSQVDLDTQYF
TRBV7-2,.,TRBJ2-2,CASSNRASTGELFF
TRBV7-8,TRBD1,TRBJ1-5,CASSRATGTSNQPQHF
TRBV4-1,.,TRBJ1-1,CASSQLSTGPQNTEAFF
TRBV25-1,.,TRBJ2-2,CASSGTEGQTGELFF
TRBV14,TRBD1,TRBJ1-2,CASSHPEGANYGYTF
TRBV30,.,TRBJ1-2,CAWEDLKRGYTF
TRBV18,TRBD2,TRBJ2-7,CASSPPGLAGDHEQYF
TRBV5-1,.,TRBJ2-2,CASSLAGTNTGELFF
TRBV5-1,.,TRBJ1-5,CASSLLDSLNQPQHF
TRBV5-6,TRBD1,TRBJ1-3,CASSLGQGASGNTIYF
TRBV6-5,TRBD2,TRBJ2-2,CASSYGMTSYTGELFF
TRBV2,.,TRBJ1-1,CASSSTALNTEAFF
TRBV27,.,TRBJ2-6,CASTGRDSGANVLTF
TRBV7-3,.,TRBJ1-1,CASSVGGANTEAFF
TRBV10-2,.,TRBJ1-1,CASSGTSTEAFF
TRBV19,.,TRBJ1-1,CASTELSGSSGAFF
TRBV2,.,TRBJ1-3,CASGTRNTIYF
TRBV11-1,.,TRBJ1-5,CASSLGRNQPQHF
TRBV6-1,.,TRBJ1-5,CASRIWGASDQPQHF
TRBV29-1,TRBD2,TRBJ2-1,CSVGLAGGTYNEQFF
TRBV7-2,TRBD2,TRBJ2-1,CASRLAGGHNEQFF
TRBV19,.,TRBJ1-2,CASSIIDSRPLTNYGYTF
TRBV5-4,.,TRBJ2-5,CASSPMGAAQETQYF
TRBV28,TRBD1,TRBJ1-3,CASTVAQGDTIYF
TRBV10-3,.,TRBJ2-6,CAISEGRNVLTF
TRBV5-1,.,TRBJ1-1,CASSLTVNTEAFF
TRBV7-3,.,TRBJ2-7,CASSFGAGLTYEQYF
TRBV7-3,TRBD2,TRBJ2-3,CASSLGRGDTQYF
TRBV5-1,TRBD1,TRBJ2-3,CASSLRGQGSDTQYF
TRBV4-1,.,TRBJ1-1,CASSQDGGNTEAFF
TRBV7-3,.,TRBJ1-1,CASSSGPWNTEAFF